The present TCR beta chain was sequenced within a study of OX40 agonist ivuxolimab in advanced cancers. Overall study context: An anti-OX40 (CD134) antibody with agonistic activity, ivuxolimab, was administered to patients. In this trial design, patients received ivuxolimab intravenously at 0.01 to 10 mg/kg every 2 weeks. Two patients with cutaneous melanoma and one with hepatocellular carcinoma, three in total, showed partial responses.

The CDR3 loop spans 15 amino acids. Germline lookup yields CDR1 SGHTS and CDR2 YDEGEE. Trimming cost V 0 bases and J 0 bases, with 10 bases left between them. The table came from immunoSEQ multiplex PCR; TCRdb's copy has only in-frame clones and leaves some out. This table holds some 100,000 clones, approximately 90% found once. Study conclusions and caveats: Dose levels from 0.1 to 3.0 mg/kg saw CD4+ and CD8+ blood T cells expand clonally by week 6.

A remark on this clone: Its antigen is not identified.

This specimen was CD4+ or CD8+ T cells sorted from blood, taken in a trial of the OX40 agonist ivuxolimab. The TCR comes from an adult with an advanced solid tumor such as melanoma, head and neck, liver or kidney cancer. The chain is built from TRBV5-8 and TRBJ2-7, with a tentative D call TRBD2 (6 bases). CDR3: CASSLAGVPSYEQYF. CDR3 DNA sequence: TGTGCCAGCAGCTTGGCGGGGGTTCCCTCCTACGAGCAGTACTTC.